This T cell receptor beta chain was obtained from a study of patients and donors after allogeneic stem cell transplantation. MiXCR, applied by TCRdb to the RT-PCR reads, yields one record per CDR3 protein. The table lists roughly 960,000 distinct CDR3 sequences, about 20% of them singletons. The CDR3 loop spans 16 amino acids. The V end was cut by 5 bases, the J end by 4 bases, with 18 bases between. CDR1 is LNHDA, CDR2 SQIVND, per germline (reference sequence). This sequence joins TRBV19 and TRBJ2-1; the D gene is possibly TRBD2 (6 bases). Sample: blood, either unsorted or a sorted T cell fraction (not recorded which). This receptor was identified in a human donor who was either an allogeneic HSCT recipient or a stem cell or donor lymphocyte infusion donor (not recorded which). It is not recorded whose cells these are; they may come from a transplant donor. The CDR3 spells CASSPPPGTVYNEQFF. CDR3 in DNA: TGTGCCAGTAGTCCACCTCCCGGGACTGTATACAATGAGCAGTTCTTC.